The following is a T cell receptor (beta chain) sequence with its context. The antigen is not known. This record belongs to a study of blood T cells in healthy people across ages. Turning to the study itself: Every two T cells gave about one barcoded beta molecule via template switching.

With a J-beta primer mix and a sample-barcoded 5' primer, a second PCR ran roughly 6 to 11 cycles. Each CDR3 protein gets one entry after TCRdb re-called the 5' RACE reads with MiXCR. The table records about 1.5 million distinct CDR3 sequences, 40% to 45% of them present only once. Roughly 10 milliliters of peripheral blood were drawn from each donor. Overall study results and limits: Older age coincided with a roughly linear decline in TCR beta diversity per million T cells.

Specimen: blood. The receptor's source is a woman aged 18-29 years in good health.

CDR3: CASSTGTGLGYTF. CDR3 DNA: TGTGCCAGCAGTACCGGGACAGGGCTTGGCTACACCTTC. The rearrangement links TRBV12-3 or TRBV12-4 to TRBJ1-2; 9 bases fit TRBD1. V shed 5 bases, J shed 7 bases, and the junction held 5 bases outside the gene matches. CDR3 size: 13 residues.